This entry is about one TCR beta chain. This clone's antigen is unknown. No base quality information exists; no much larger clone differs at one position. V is clipped by 1 base and J by 3 bases, and the sequence between their germline boundaries is 13 bases long. The germline V gene (reference sequence) specifies GTSNPN as CDR1 and SVGIG as CDR2. The CDR3 runs 14 residues from the cysteine to the phenylalanine. Only CDR3 DNA is held: 42 bases, read in frame from base 1. The sample originates from a study of T cell changes during pregnancy in multiple sclerosis (dated by TCRdb to about 2019). In terms of the full investigation: The study examined how the T cell repertoire changed over the course of pregnancy in women with multiple sclerosis.

The library was produced with the immunoSEQ multiplex PCR assay. Entries here come from immuneACCESS through TCRdb and include only in-frame sequences with V and J called. Some clones fail to appear in such tables; in the studies checked, an unresolved V gene covers under half of the shortfall, and the cause of the remainder is unknown. The sample table holds around 65,000 clones, of which approximately 88% were seen once. About 1.8% of the sample rests with the top ten. Recombination linked TRBV30 to TRBJ2-7; the D gene remains uncertain. Material: peripheral blood, obtained in the first trimester of pregnancy. The receptor comes from a female donor with multiple sclerosis, enrolled in a pregnancy study. The CDR3 corresponds to CAWSERVASYEQYF. The base sequence is TGTGCCTGGAGTGAACGGGTCGCTAGCTACGAGCAGTACTTC.